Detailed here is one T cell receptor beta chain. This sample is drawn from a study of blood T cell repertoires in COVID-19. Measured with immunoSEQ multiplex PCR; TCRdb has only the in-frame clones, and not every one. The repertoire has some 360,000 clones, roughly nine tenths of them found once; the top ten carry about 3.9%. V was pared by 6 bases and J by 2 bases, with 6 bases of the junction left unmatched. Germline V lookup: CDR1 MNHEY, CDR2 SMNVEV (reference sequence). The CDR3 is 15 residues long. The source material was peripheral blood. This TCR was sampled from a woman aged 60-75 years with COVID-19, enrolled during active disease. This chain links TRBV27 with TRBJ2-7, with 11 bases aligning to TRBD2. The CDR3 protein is CASRRTSGYTYEQYF. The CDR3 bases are TGTGCCAGCAGACGGACTAGCGGGTACACCTACGAGCAGTACTTC.